Here is one T cell receptor beta chain with its context. This entry belongs to a study of control samples from healthy donors and cancer patients. The protocol was immunoSEQ multiplex PCR, while the TCRdb copy is restricted to in-frame clones and leaves out a portion. The data show about 12,000 clones, with approximately 90% seen just once and approximately 2.8% held by the top ten. The V gene lost 5 bases and the J gene lost 5 bases, with 14 bases spanning the gap. Germline CDR1 and CDR2: SGHTA and FQGTGA. CDR3 size: 14 residues. The specimen sequenced was formalin-fixed, paraffin-embedded tissue. V gene TRBV7-3 combines with J gene TRBJ2-3, with D possibly matching TRBD2 (5 bases). The source is a male donor with melanoma. CDR3 loop: CASSRGPGQDTQYF. The CDR3 DNA reads as TGTGCCAGCAGCCGAGGGCCGGGCCAAGATACGCAGTATTTT.